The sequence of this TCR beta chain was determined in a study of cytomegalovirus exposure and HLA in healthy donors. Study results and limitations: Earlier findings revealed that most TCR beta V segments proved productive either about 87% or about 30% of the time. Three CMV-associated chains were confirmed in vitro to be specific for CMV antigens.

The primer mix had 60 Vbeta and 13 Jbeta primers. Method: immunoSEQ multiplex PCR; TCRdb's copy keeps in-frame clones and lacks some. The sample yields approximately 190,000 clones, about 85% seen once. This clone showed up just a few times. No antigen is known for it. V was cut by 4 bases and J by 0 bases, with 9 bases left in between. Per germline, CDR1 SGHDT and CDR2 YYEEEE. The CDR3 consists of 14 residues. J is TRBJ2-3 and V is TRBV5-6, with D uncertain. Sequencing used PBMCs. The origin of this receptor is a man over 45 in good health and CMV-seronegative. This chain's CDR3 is CASSQVHSTDTQYF. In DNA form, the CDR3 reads TGTGCCAGCAGCCAGGTGCACAGCACAGATACGCAGTATTTT.